One and the same sample provided the 21 T cell receptor beta chains below, sequenced in a study of blood T cells in healthy people across ages. With a J-beta primer mix and a sample-barcoded 5' primer, a second PCR ran roughly 6 to 11 cycles. MiXCR, run by TCRdb on the 5' RACE reads, gives a single entry per CDR3 protein. The sample holds around 800,000 distinct CDR3 sequences, roughly 44% seen once. The specimen was blood. The receptors derive from a man aged 60 to 75 in good health.

Details on this clonotype: Possible read error: a much larger clone is one base away. The genes are TRBV14 and TRBJ1-4; weak D call: TRBD1 (5 bases). Germline V gene data show CDR1 as SGHDN and CDR2 as FVKESK. The CDR3 extends over 15 amino acids. V lost 0 bases and J 7 bases, leaving 12 bases between the germline ends. CDR3 nucleotides: TGTGCCAGCAGCCAAGAAGCAGGGACTGCTGAAAAACTGTTTTTT. As protein: CASSQEAGTAEKLFF.

This clonotype was detected only once. This chain links TRBV15 with TRBJ2-2; TRBD1 matches 9 bases. Germline V CDR1 and CDR2: LNHNV, YYDKDF (reference sequence). With 2 bases clipped from V and 5 bases from J, the junction kept 6 bases outside the gene matches. The CDR3 is 16 residues long. The CDR3 DNA reads as TGTGCCACCAGCAGAATCGGGACAGGGAATACCGGGGAGCTGTTTTTT. Amino acids: CATSRIGTGNTGELFF.

This clonotype has just a few counts. This chain uses TRBV4-3 with TRBJ2-2; TRBD1 matches at 8 bases. CDR3 length: 15 amino acids. V dropped 4 bases and J dropped 0; count of bases not matched to a gene: 1. CDR1 is LGHNA and CDR2 is YSLEER in the germline V gene. The CDR3 region is CASSPGGANTGELFF. CDR3 nucleotide sequence: TGCGCCAGCAGCCCAGGGGGCGCGAACACCGGGGAGCTGTTTTTT.

The chain links TRBV12-3 or TRBV12-4 to TRBJ2-3; D assignment may be TRBD1 or TRBD2 (5 bases each). This CDR3 is 16 amino acids long. V was clipped by 4 bases and J by 4 bases, with 18 bases between them. The CDR3 spells CASSYMGRGVPDTQYF. The CDR3 region has the DNA TGTGCCAGCAGTTACATGGGCAGAGGGGTGCCAGATACGCAGTATTTT.

The J gene is TRBJ2-1, the V gene TRBV7-2; D is unclear. Germline values: CDR1 SGHTA, CDR2 FQGNSA. This CDR3 spans 15 amino acids. Trimming cost V 0 bases and J 2 bases, with 8 bases left between them. The chain's CDR3 is CASSLAPDTYNEQFF. CDR3 coding DNA: TGTGCCAGCAGCTTAGCGCCGGATACCTACAATGAGCAGTTCTTC.

The rearrangement links TRBV7-8 to TRBJ2-7, with a tentative D call TRBD1 (6 bases). Germline CDR1 and CDR2: SGHVS and FQNEAQ. V was pared by 6 bases and J by 9 bases, with 12 bases between. The CDR3 totals 11 residues. CDR3 sequence reads: CASSSGEWQYF. CDR3 nucleotides: TGTGCCAGCAGTTCAGGGGAATGGCAGTACTTC. The full variable domain, in which reference TRBV7-8 and TRBJ2-7 provide the parts outside the CDR3, is GAGVSQSPRYKVAKRGQDVALRCDPISGHVSLFWYQQALGQGPEFLTYFQNEAQLDKSGLPSDRFFAERPEGSVSTLKIQRTQQEDSAVYLCASSSGEWQYFGPGTRLTVT.

On this clonotype: The junction shows a germline mismatch at one end, possibly a read error. The chain has TRBV5-1 and TRBJ2-1; no clear D gene. This CDR3 is built from 14 residues. CDR1 and CDR2 from the germline V gene are SGHRS and YFSETQ. CDR3 in amino acids: CASSLVVPYNERFF. Here the CDR3 DNA reads TGCGCCAGCAGCTTGGTAGTCCCGTACAATGAGCGGTTCTTC. The complete variable domain, with remaining parts taken from reference TRBV5-1 and TRBJ2-1, reads KAGVTQTPRYLIKTRGQQVTLSCSPISGHRSVSWYQQTPGQGLQFLFEYFSETQRNKGNFPGRFSGRQFSNSRSEMNVSTLELGDSALYLCASSLVVPYNERFFGPGTRLTVL.

V and J are TRBV6-2 or TRBV6-3 and TRBJ1-5; 8 bases are shared with TRBD1. Germline V lookup: CDR1 MNHEY, CDR2 SVGEGT. This CDR3 contains 15 residues. With 0 bases clipped from V and 5 bases from J, the junction kept 3 bases outside the gene matches. CDR3 coding DNA: TGTGCCAGCAGTTACTCCGACAGGGGAGATCAGCCCCAGCATTTT. Protein: CASSYSDRGDQPQHF.

The rearrangement joins TRBV20-1 to TRBJ1-5, with a tentative D call TRBD1 (6 bases). Germline CDR1 DFQATT, CDR2 SNEGSKA (reference sequence). V was trimmed by 5 bases and J by 4 bases, leaving 18 bases between them. The CDR3 contains 15 residues. CDR3 in amino acids: CSASPGTRSNQPQHF. The CDR3 bases are TGCAGTGCTTCCCCCGGGACAAGAAGTAATCAGCCCCAGCATTTT.

CDR3 sequence reads: CASRLTGDSQETQYF. The DNA of the CDR3 is TGCGCCAGCAGACTAACAGGAGACTCCCAAGAGACCCAGTACTTC. The rearrangement links TRBV5-1 to TRBJ2-5, with D possibly matching TRBD1 (5 bases). The CDR3 runs 15 residues. Trimming removed 5 bases at V and 1 base at J, with 15 bases between. Germline V gene data show CDR1 as SGHRS and CDR2 as YFSETQ.

J is TRBJ2-1 and V is TRBV20-1; 16 bases match TRBD2. CDR3 length: 14 amino acids. V shed 6 bases, J shed 9 bases, and the junction held 5 bases outside the gene matches. CDR1 and CDR2 (germline): DFQATT, SNEGSKA (reference sequence). CDR3 DNA: TGCAGTGCCTCCGGGACTAGCGGGGGGGCTGAGCAGTTCTTC. This sequence encodes CSASGTSGGAEQFF.

As to this clonotype: This may come from a read error, since a much larger clone is one base off. The genes are TRBV7-3 and TRBJ2-1; D may correspond to TRBD1 or TRBD2 (5 bases each). Germline lookup yields CDR1 SGHTA and CDR2 FQGTGA. This CDR3 spans 14 amino acids. In nucleotides, the CDR3 is TGTGCCGGCAGCTTAGGGATGGGGGACAATGAGCAGTTCTTC. As protein: CAGSLGMGDNEQFF.

This clonotype was seen a few times. The V call is TRBV18, the J call TRBJ1-1; 10 nucleotides match TRBD1. This CDR3 region has 14 residues. V lost 6 bases to trimming and J lost 5 bases; unmatched junction nucleotides: 6. CDR1 and CDR2 from the germline V gene are KGHSH and LQKENI. CDR3 DNA sequence: TGTGCCAGCTCGCCGGACAGGGGGTATACTGAAGCTTTCTTT. It translates to CASSPDRGYTEAFF.

This chain uses TRBV20-1 with TRBJ2-5, with 7 bases lining up with TRBD2. The CDR3 totals 16 residues. Germline CDR1 is DFQATT and CDR2 is SNEGSKA (reference sequence). V shed 1 base, J shed 1 base, and the junction held 9 bases outside the gene matches. The CDR3: CSARGAPREGQETQYF. Written as DNA, the CDR3 is TGCAGTGCTAGAGGGGCCCCGAGGGAGGGCCAAGAGACCCAGTACTTC.

This clonotype was seen many times. This chain links TRBV20-1 with TRBJ2-3; 7 bases match TRBD1. From germline, CDR1 is DFQATT and CDR2 SNEGSKA (reference sequence). The V and J ends lost 6 bases and 4 bases, in that order; junction bases with no gene match: 13. The CDR3 spans 15 residues. The CDR3 region has the DNA TGCAGTGCGCCCGAAAGGGGACAGCGTTCAGATACGCAGTATTTT. It translates to CSAPERGQRSDTQYF.

The rearrangement joins TRBV7-9 to TRBJ2-5; D uncertain. The J call is in doubt because the DNA end fits TRBJ2-1 better. This CDR3 is 12 amino acids long. Per germline, CDR1 SEHNR and CDR2 FQNEAQ (reference sequence). The CDR3 DNA is TGTGCCAGCAGCCAGTCCCGAGAGACCCAGTTCTTC. This gives the protein CASSQSRETQFF.

This chain uses TRBV27 with TRBJ1-2; TRBD1 is a possible D gene (6 bases). This CDR3 has 14 residues. V dropped 5 bases and J dropped 4 bases, with 14 bases sitting between them. Germline loops: CDR1 MNHEY, CDR2 SMNVEV (reference sequence). CDR3 in amino acids: CASSPQGTPYGYTF. The DNA for the CDR3 is TGTGCCAGCAGTCCACAGGGTACACCCTATGGCTACACCTTC.

In this sample, this clonotype turned up once. The chain uses TRBV7-2 and TRBJ2-1; no firm D call. With the DNA end fitting TRBJ2-7 better, the J assignment may be wrong. The CDR3 length is 13 residues. The germline CDR1 and CDR2 sequences are SGHTA and FQGNSA. CDR3 sequence (DNA): TGTGCCAGCAGCACCCGGACGATCAATGAGCAGTACTTC. Translated: CASSTRTINEQYF.

As regards this clonotype: A much larger clone lies one base from this, so it may be a read error. The chain employs TRBV27 and TRBJ2-5; no firm D call. The CDR3 covers 13 residues. Trimming removed 4 bases from V and 2 bases from J, with 8 bases in between. CDR1 and CDR2 from the germline V gene are MNHEY and SMNVEV (reference sequence). CDR3 amino acids: CASSCAAQETQYF. The DNA of the CDR3 is TGTGCCAGCAGTTGCGCGGCGCAAGAGACCCAGTACTTC.

This clonotype appeared a few times. The chain combines TRBV12-3 or TRBV12-4 with TRBJ2-7; TRBD2 matches 12 bases. The last part of the DNA fits TRBJ2-5 better; the J call may be wrong. The CDR3 has 15 amino acids. CDR3 in DNA: TGTGCCAGCAGTGGAGCCGGGACTAGCGGGGAGACCCAGTACTTC. This codes for CASSGAGTSGETQYF.

V gene TRBV6-5 combines with J gene TRBJ2-7, with a weak D call TRBD2 (7 bases). The CDR3 contains 16 residues. Germline V gives CDR1 MNHEY, CDR2 SVGAGI. The ends were cut back, 1 base at V and 5 bases at J, with 18 bases in the middle. The CDR3 reads CASSYFGGGPADEQYF. The CDR3 nucleotides are TGTGCCAGCAGTTACTTTGGGGGGGGGCCGGCGGACGAGCAGTACTTC.